This note documents a single TCR beta chain sequence. The sample comes from a study of blood T cell repertoires in COVID-19. Study overall: Nucleic acid was either cDNA or gDNA, and it came from T cells, B-cell-depleted T cells, or PBMCs.

Assay used: immunoSEQ multiplex PCR; TCRdb lists only in-frame clones, some missing. There are a few hundred thousand clones in the sample; roughly 85% occur only once, and roughly 7.8% lies in the top ten. Trimming left V 1 base short and J 6 bases short, with 13 bases between. Germline V gives CDR1 SGHTA, CDR2 FQGNSA. The CDR3 covers 15 residues. The receptor was derived from a human donor in a cohort sampled during active COVID-19. The chain recombines TRBV7-2 with TRBJ2-1, with a weak D call TRBD2 (5 bases). The sample taken for sequencing was peripheral blood. The CDR3 sequence is CASSLGKDFFNEQFF. The CDR3 DNA sequence: TGTGCCAGCAGCTTAGGCAAGGACTTCTTCAATGAGCAGTTCTTC.